This TCR beta chain is from a study of cytomegalovirus exposure and HLA in healthy donors. General study points: The study listed around 150 cytomegalovirus-associated TCR beta chains. Most observed TCR sequences were rare, whereas some public TCRs were detected in many donors.

With regard to this clone: Its antigen remains unknown.

CDR1 GTSNPN and CDR2 SVGIG come from the germline V gene (reference sequence). V was clipped by 1 base and J by 2 bases, with 13 bases between them. The CDR3 is 15 residues long. Clones were sequenced by immunoSEQ multiplex PCR, and TCRdb holds only the in-frame ones, with some missing. The sample has around 250,000 clones; 85% to 90% are singletons. V gene TRBV30 combines with J gene TRBJ2-3, with D possibly TRBD1 on 6 matching bases. What was sequenced was PBMCs. The receptor's source is a young woman in good health and CMV-seronegative. For the CDR3, the DNA is TGTGCCTGGAGTGCCTCGGACAGCCCCACAGATACGCAGTATTTT. Residues: CAWSASDSPTDTQYF.